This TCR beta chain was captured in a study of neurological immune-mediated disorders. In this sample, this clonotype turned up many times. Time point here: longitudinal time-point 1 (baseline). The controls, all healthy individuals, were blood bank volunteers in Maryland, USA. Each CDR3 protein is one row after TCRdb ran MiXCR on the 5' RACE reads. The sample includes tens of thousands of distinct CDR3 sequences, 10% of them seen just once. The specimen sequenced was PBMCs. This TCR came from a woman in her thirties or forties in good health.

The CDR3 bases are TGTGCCAGCAGCGTCGAAAGCGGGAGGGAGAATGAGCAGTTCTTC. Its translation is CASSVESGRENEQFF. The V gene is TRBV9, the J gene TRBJ2-1, with TRBD2 identical over 10 bases. Looked up from germline, CDR1 is SGDLS and CDR2 is YYNGEE. CDR3 length equals 15 residues. After removal of 2 bases from V and 7 bases from J, the junction contained 6 bases not matched to a gene. Combining the CDR3 with reference TRBV9 and TRBJ2-1 gives the whole variable domain DSGVTQTPKHLITATGQRVTLRCSPRSGDLSVYWYQQSLDQGLQFLIQYYNGEERAKGNILERFSAQQFPDLHSELNLSSLELGDSALYFCASSVESGRENEQFFGPGTRLTVL.